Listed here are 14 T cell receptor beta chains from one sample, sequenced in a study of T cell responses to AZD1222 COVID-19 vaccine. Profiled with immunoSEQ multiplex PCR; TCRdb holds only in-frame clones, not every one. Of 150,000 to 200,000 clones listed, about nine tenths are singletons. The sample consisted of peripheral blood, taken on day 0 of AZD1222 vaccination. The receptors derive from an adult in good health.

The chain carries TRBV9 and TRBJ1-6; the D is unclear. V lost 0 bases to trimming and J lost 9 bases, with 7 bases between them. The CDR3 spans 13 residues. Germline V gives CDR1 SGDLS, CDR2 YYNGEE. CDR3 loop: CASSVGSVSPLHF. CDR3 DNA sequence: TGTGCCAGCAGCGTAGGGTCAGTTTCACCCCTCCACTTT.

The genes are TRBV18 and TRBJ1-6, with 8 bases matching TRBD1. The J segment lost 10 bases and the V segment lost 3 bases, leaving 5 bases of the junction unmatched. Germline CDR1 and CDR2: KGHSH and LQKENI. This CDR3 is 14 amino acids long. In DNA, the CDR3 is TGTGCCAGCTCACCCGGGACAGGACCCTCACCCCTCCACTTT. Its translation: CASSPGTGPSPLHF.

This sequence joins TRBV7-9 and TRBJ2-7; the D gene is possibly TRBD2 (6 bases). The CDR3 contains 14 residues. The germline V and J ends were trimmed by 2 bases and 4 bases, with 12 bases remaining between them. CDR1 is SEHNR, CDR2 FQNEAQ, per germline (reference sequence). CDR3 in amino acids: CASSLPGTLYEQYF. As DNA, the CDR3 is TGTGCCAGCAGCTTACCCGGGACTTTATACGAGCAGTACTTC.

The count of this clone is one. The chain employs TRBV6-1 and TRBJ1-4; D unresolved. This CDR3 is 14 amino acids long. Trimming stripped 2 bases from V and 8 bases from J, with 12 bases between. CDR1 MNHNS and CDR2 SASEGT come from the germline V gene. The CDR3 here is CASSENRVSEKLFF. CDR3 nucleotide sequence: TGTGCCAGCAGTGAAAATAGGGTGTCCGAAAAACTGTTTTTT.

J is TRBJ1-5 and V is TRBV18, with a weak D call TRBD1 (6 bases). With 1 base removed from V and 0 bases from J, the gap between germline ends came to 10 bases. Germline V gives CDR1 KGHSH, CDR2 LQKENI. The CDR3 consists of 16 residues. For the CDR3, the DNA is TGTGCCAGCTCACCACGACAGGACTTTAGCAATCAGCCCCAGCATTTT. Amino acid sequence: CASSPRQDFSNQPQHF.

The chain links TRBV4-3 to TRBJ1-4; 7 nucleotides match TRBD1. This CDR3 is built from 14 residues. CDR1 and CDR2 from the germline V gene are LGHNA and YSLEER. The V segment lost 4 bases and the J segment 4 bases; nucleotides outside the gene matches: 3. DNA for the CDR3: TGCGCCAGCAGCCCGGGACAGATTAATGAAAAACTGTTTTTT. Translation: CASSPGQINEKLFF.

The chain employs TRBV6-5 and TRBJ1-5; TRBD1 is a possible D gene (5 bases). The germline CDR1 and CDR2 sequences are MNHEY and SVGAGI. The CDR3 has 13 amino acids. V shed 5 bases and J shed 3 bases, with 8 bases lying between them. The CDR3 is CASSPDINQPQHF. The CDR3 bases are TGTGCCAGCAGTCCGGACATCAATCAGCCCCAGCATTTT.

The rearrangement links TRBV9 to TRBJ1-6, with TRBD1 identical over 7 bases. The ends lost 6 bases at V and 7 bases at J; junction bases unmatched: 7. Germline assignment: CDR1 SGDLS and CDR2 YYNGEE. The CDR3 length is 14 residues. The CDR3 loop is CASNRQGPNSPLHF. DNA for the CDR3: TGTGCCAGCAACCGACAGGGCCCAAATTCACCCCTCCACTTT.

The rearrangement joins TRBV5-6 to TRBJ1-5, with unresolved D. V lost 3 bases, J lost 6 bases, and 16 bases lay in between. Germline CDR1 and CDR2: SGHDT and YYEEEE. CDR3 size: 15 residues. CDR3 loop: CASSSGGHGVQPQHF. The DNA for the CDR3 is TGTGCCAGCAGCTCGGGCGGTCATGGAGTTCAGCCCCAGCATTTT.

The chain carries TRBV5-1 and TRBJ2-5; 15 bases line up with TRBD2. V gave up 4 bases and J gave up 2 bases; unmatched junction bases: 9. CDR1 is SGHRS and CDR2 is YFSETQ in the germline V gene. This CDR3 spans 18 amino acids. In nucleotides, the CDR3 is TGCGCCAGCAGCCCCGGACTAGCGGGGGGGAAGGCGCAAGAGACCCAGTACTTC. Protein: CASSPGLAGGKAQETQYF. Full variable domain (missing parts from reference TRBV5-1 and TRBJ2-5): KAGVTQTPRYLIKTRGQQVTLSCSPISGHRSVSWYQQTPGQGLQFLFEYFSETQRNKGNFPGRFSGRQFSNSRSEMNVSTLELGDSALYLCASSPGLAGGKAQETQYFGPGTRLLVL.

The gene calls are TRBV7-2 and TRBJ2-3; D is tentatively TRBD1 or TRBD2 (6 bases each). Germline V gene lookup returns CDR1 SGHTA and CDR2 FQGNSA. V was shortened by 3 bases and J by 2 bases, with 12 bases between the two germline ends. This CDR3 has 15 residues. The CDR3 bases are TGTGCCAGCAGCTTGTATGGGGGGCCCACAGATACGCAGTATTTT. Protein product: CASSLYGGPTDTQYF.

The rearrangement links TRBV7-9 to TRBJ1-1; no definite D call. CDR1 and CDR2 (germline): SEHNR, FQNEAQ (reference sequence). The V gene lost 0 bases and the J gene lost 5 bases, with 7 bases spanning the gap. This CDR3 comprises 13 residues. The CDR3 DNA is TGTGCCAGCAGCTTAGCGTTCTATACTGAAGCTTTCTTT. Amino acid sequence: CASSLAFYTEAFF.

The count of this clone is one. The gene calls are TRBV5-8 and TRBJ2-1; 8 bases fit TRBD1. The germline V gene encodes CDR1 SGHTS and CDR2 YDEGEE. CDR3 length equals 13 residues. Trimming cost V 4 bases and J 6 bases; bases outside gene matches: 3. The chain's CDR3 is CASSTTGANEQFF. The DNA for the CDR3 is TGTGCCAGCAGCACGACAGGGGCCAATGAGCAGTTCTTC.

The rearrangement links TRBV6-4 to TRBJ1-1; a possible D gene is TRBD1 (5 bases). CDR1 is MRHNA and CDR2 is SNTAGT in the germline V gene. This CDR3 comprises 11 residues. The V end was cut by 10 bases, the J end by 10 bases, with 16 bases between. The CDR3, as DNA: TGTGCCACCAAAGAGGGACTTGTAGCTTTCTTT. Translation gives CATKEGLVAFF.